The rows below give T cell receptor beta chains drawn from one sample of a study of cytomegalovirus exposure and HLA in healthy donors. TCRdb's copy holds only in-frame clones and misses some; the assay was immunoSEQ multiplex PCR. The data contain about 110,000 clones, roughly 88% of them singletons. The sample was PBMCs. These receptors originate from a woman younger than 35 in good health and CMV-seronegative. Both conserved end residues are part of each CDR3. The D gene is left open where the match is weak. Size is stated for part of the rows, as once, few or many counts, or as a class when the clone is expanded.

V gene	CDR3 length	clone size	D gene	J gene	CDR3 DNA	CDR3 protein
TRBV2	15	NA	TRBD2	TRBJ2-3	TGTGCCAGCAGTGAGGAGACTAGCCAGACAGATACGCAGTATTTT	CASSEETSQTDTQYF
TRBV30	14	NA	NA	TRBJ1-5	TGTGCCTGGAGTGTAGGCAGCGGGAATCAGCCCCAGCATTTT	CAWSVGSGNQPQHF
TRBV18	13	once	NA	TRBJ2-3	TGTGCCAGCTCCTACCTAGAAACCGATACGCAGTATTTT	CASSYLETDTQYF
TRBV30	13	once	NA	TRBJ2-7	TGTGCCTGGAGTGTAATCTCCCCTTACGAGCAGTACTTC	CAWSVISPYEQYF
TRBV9	16	NA	TRBD2	TRBJ2-3	TGTGCCAGCAGCGCCCCTCTTAGCGGGGGTGGAGATACGCAGTATTTT	CASSAPLSGGGDTQYF
TRBV29-1	14	NA	NA	TRBJ1-5	TGCAGCGTTGAACTGGTGGGTAGCGGGCAGCCCCAGCATTTT	CSVELVGSGQPQHF
TRBV7-6	17	NA	NA	TRBJ1-2	TGTGCCAGCAGCTTATTCTCTTTGGCAGACTTTAACTATGGCTACACCTTC	CASSLFSLADFNYGYTF
TRBV6-1	16	few	NA	TRBJ2-6	TGTGCCAGCAGTGAACTGGCCCCCTCTGGGGCCAACGTCCTGACTTTC	CASSELAPSGANVLTF
TRBV9	15	NA	TRBD1	TRBJ1-4	TGTGCCAGCAGCGTAGTGGCAGGGGGCGGTGAAAAACTGTTTTTT	CASSVVAGGGEKLFF
TRBV5-5	16	NA	TRBD1	TRBJ2-1	TGTGCCAGCAGCTTGTCATGGCAGGGGGCGCGCAATGAGCAGTTCTTC	CASSLSWQGARNEQFF
TRBV9	14	NA	TRBD2	TRBJ2-1	TGTGCCAGCAGCGTGACTAGCGGGAACAATGAGCAGTTCTTC	CASSVTSGNNEQFF
TRBV30	14	NA	NA	TRBJ1-5	TGTGCCTGGAGTGTAGGACAGCCTTATCAGCCCCAGCATTTT	CAWSVGQPYQPQHF
TRBV28	15	NA	TRBD1	TRBJ1-6	TGTGCCAGCAGTTTATACGGGACAGGGCCCTTAACCCTCCACTTT	CASSLYGTGPLTLHF
TRBV2	11	NA	NA	TRBJ2-7	TGTGCCAGCAGACTAGGTTACGAGCAGTACTTC	CASRLGYEQYF
TRBV30	15	few	TRBD2	TRBJ2-1	TGTGCCTGGAGGGAACTAGCGGGGGAGTCAAATGAGCAGTTCTTC	CAWRELAGESNEQFF
TRBV2	13	NA	NA	TRBJ2-5	TGTGCCTCCGCTACAGGGATCCAAGAGACCCAGTACTTC	CASATGIQETQYF
TRBV28	13	NA	NA	TRBJ1-6	TGTGCCAGCAGTTCCCAGGGGAATTCACCCCTCCACTTT	CASSSQGNSPLHF
TRBV9	15	NA	TRBD1	TRBJ2-7	TGTGCCAGCAGCCGTACCGGGACAGTCTCCTACGAGCAGTACTTC	CASSRTGTVSYEQYF
TRBV27	16	NA	TRBD1	TRBJ1-5	TGTGCCAGCAGTCCAACAGGGGGTAGTAGCAATCAGCCCCAGCATTTT	CASSPTGGSSNQPQHF
TRBV27	16	NA	TRBD2	TRBJ2-1	TGTGCCAGCATTGGCGGGGGTAATCGCTTCTACAATGAGCAGTTCTTC	CASIGGGNRFYNEQFF
TRBV4-1	14	NA	NA	TRBJ1-2	TGCGCCAGCAGCCATCAGGGCTTCGACTATGGCTACACCTTC	CASSHQGFDYGYTF
TRBV9	17	NA	NA	TRBJ1-3	TGTGCCAGCAGCGTAGGGATCCAGGGAGGGTCTGGAAACACCATATATTTT	CASSVGIQGGSGNTIYF
TRBV6-1	16	NA	TRBD1	TRBJ2-7	TGTGCCAGCAGTGAACCTCCAGGACAGGGAGCTGACGAGCAGTACTTC	CASSEPPGQGADEQYF
TRBV2	19	NA	TRBD2	TRBJ2-2	TGTGCCAGCAGTGATAGGAGACTAGCGGGGGGCCCGAACACCGGGGAGCTGTTTTTT	CASSDRRLAGGPNTGELFF
TRBV28	14	NA	NA	TRBJ1-5	TGTGCCAGCAGTTGGCAGGGCGGCAATCAGCCCCAGCATTTT	CASSWQGGNQPQHF
TRBV28	15	NA	TRBD1	TRBJ1-1	TGTTATACATCATCGGCAGGGGGGCTGAACACTGAAGCTTTCTTT	CYTSSAGGLNTEAFF
TRBV7-3	14	NA	NA	TRBJ1-6	TGTGCCAGCAGCTTAATACCGGGTTATTCACCCCTCCACTTT	CASSLIPGYSPLHF
TRBV6-1	13	NA	NA	TRBJ1-1	TGTGCCAGCACTCTCTTGGCCCAGACTGAAGCTTTCTTT	CASTLLAQTEAFF
TRBV19	13	NA	NA	TRBJ2-5	TGTGCCAGTAGTATCCCAGGGCAAGAGACCCAGTACTTC	CASSIPGQETQYF
TRBV7-6	15	once	TRBD2	TRBJ2-1	TGTGCCAGCAGCTTTTTGCGCGGGAGTTACAATGAGCAGTTCTTC	CASSFLRGSYNEQFF
TRBV29-1	15	NA	NA	TRBJ2-2	TGCAGCGTTGAAAGCGGGTCGGTGAACACCGGGGAGCTGTTTTTT	CSVESGSVNTGELFF
TRBV6-1	16	NA	NA	TRBJ1-5	TGTGCCAGCAGTGAAGACCCCGGTCCGGGTAATCAGCCCCAGCATTTT	CASSEDPGPGNQPQHF
TRBV30	13	NA	TRBD2	TRBJ2-5	TGTGCCTGGAGTAAGGGACTAGCGGAGACCCAGTACTTC	CAWSKGLAETQYF
TRBV2	14	once	NA	TRBJ1-3	TGTGCCAGGACAACGGATACCTCTGGAAACACCATATATTTT	CARTTDTSGNTIYF
TRBV27	13	NA	NA	TRBJ1-2	TGTGCCAGCAGTTTAAATACTAACTATGGCTACACCTTC	CASSLNTNYGYTF
TRBV7-8	20	NA	NA	TRBJ1-1	TGTGCCAGCAGCTTAGGACAAGGGTTACTAGCTCTGGATGGGGGGACTGAAGCTTTCTTT	CASSLGQGLLALDGGTEAFF
TRBV2	15	NA	NA	TRBJ1-4	TGTGCCAGCAGGAAGGACAGCCCAACTAATGAAAAACTGTTTTTT	CASRKDSPTNEKLFF
TRBV2	15	NA	NA	TRBJ1-5	TGTGCCAGCAGTCCCGCGGGGTTTAGCAATCAGCCCCAGCATTTT	CASSPAGFSNQPQHF
TRBV7-9	14	few	TRBD1	TRBJ2-1	TGTGCCATCGGCCCGGGACAGGGGGCCAATGAGCAGTTCTTC	CAIGPGQGANEQFF
TRBV19	13	NA	TRBD1	TRBJ2-7	TGTGCCAGTAGTAACCAGGGACAGGCCGAGCAGTACTTC	CASSNQGQAEQYF